The entry below gives a single T cell receptor beta chain sequence along with its context. The table came from immunoSEQ multiplex PCR; TCRdb's copy has only in-frame clones and leaves some out. Counted here are approximately 160,000 clones, more than 65% occurring once; the ten biggest clones make up roughly 7.9%. Germline V gives CDR1 SGHRS, CDR2 YFSETQ. This CDR3 comprises 13 residues. Trimming left V 7 bases short and J 7 bases short, with 17 bases between. This sample stems from a study of blood T cell repertoires in COVID-19. The receptor was derived from a woman aged 50 to 60 in a cohort sampled during active or convalescent COVID-19. The chain recombines TRBV5-1 with TRBJ1-1; no definite D call. Sequencing was done on a sample of peripheral blood. This CDR3 is CASRRGYHLEAFF. DNA of the CDR3: TGCGCCAGCCGAAGAGGGTACCACCTTGAAGCTTTCTTT.